Each of the 29 T cell receptor beta chains below was sequenced from the same sample in a study of post-analysis software for immune sequencing data. Study-level findings and limits: With TRBV5-6, TRBV5-1 and TRBV20-1 included, about 5 TRBV segments were more frequent in patients than in controls.

No antigens are known for them. Researchers reported that TCR beta cDNA libraries carried unique molecular identifiers. TCRdb re-analysed the PCR reads in MiXCR, keeping a single row per CDR3 protein. The sample includes roughly 800,000 distinct CDR3 sequences, 40% to 55% of them seen just once. Sequencing was carried out using blood. The source of these receptors is a girl between 10 and 17 years old with multiple sclerosis.

V usage is TRBV27 and J usage is TRBJ2-1; 9 bases agree with TRBD2. The CDR3 loop spans 16 amino acids. Germline V CDR1 and CDR2: MNHEY, SMNVEV (reference sequence). Losses at the gene ends were 8 bases for V and 9 bases for J; bases not matched to a gene: 17. CDR3 loop: CASGGGISGSGSEQFF. The CDR3 region has the DNA TGTGCCAGCGGTGGAGGAATTAGCGGGAGTGGCAGTGAGCAGTTCTTC.

The chain joins TRBV14 to TRBJ2-1; D possibly corresponds to TRBD1 (6 bases). Germline V gives CDR1 SGHDN, CDR2 FVKESK. V was pared by 0 bases and J by 6 bases, with 9 bases between. There are 14 residues in the CDR3. The CDR3 region has the DNA TGTGCCAGCAGCCAAGATCGACAGGTCAATGAGCAGTTCTTC. Translating it yields CASSQDRQVNEQFF.

This chain links TRBV27 with TRBJ2-5; TRBD2 matches 12 bases. Per the germline V gene, CDR1 is MNHEY and CDR2 is SMNVEV (reference sequence). The CDR3 loop spans 16 amino acids. The J segment lost 5 bases and the V segment lost 3 bases, leaving 7 bases of the junction unmatched. CDR3 in DNA: TGTGCCAGCAGTTTTCGCCTAGCGGGAGGGGCTGAGACCCAGTACTTC. Amino acids: CASSFRLAGGAETQYF.

The chain is built from TRBV4-2 and TRBJ2-1; 13 bases line up with TRBD2. Germline trimming cut 5 bases from V and 5 bases from J; bases unmatched to any gene: 6. CDR3 length: 16 residues. The germline V gene has CDR1 LGHNA and CDR2 YNFKEQ. CDR3 residues: CASSTRTSGRDNEQFF. DNA for the CDR3: TGTGCCAGCAGCACCCGGACTAGCGGGAGAGACAATGAGCAGTTCTTC.

This clonotype was recorded a few times. The chain recombines TRBV20-1 with TRBJ2-7, with 8 bases lining up with TRBD2. CDR1 is DFQATT, CDR2 SNEGSKA, per germline (reference sequence). The J segment lost 2 bases and the V segment lost 5 bases, leaving 8 bases of the junction unmatched. The CDR3 runs 14 residues. CDR3 in amino acids: CSAPGTRFPYEQYF. DNA of the CDR3: TGCAGTGCTCCCGGGACTAGATTCCCCTACGAGCAGTACTTC.

Turning to this clonotype: A much bigger clone sits one base away, suggesting this may be a read error. The rearrangement uses TRBV20-1 and TRBJ2-1; unclear D gene. The CDR3 has 16 residues. Between the trimmed V and J ends, which lost 0 bases and 1 base, there was a span of 13 bases. Germline V gene lookup returns CDR1 DFQATT and CDR2 SNEGSKA (reference sequence). The CDR3 DNA reads TGCAGTGCTAGAGATCGCCTAGTGGGGTCCTACAATGAGCAGTTCTTC. Its translation: CSARDRLVGSYNEQFF.

V usage is TRBV27 and J usage is TRBJ2-3, with TRBD1 matching 8 bases. Germline-derived CDR1 and CDR2 are MNHEY and SMNVEV (reference sequence). CDR3 length: 18 amino acids. V lost 5 bases, J lost 0 bases, and 13 bases stayed unmatched. The CDR3 loop is CASSPLGTGWASTDTQYF. DNA of the CDR3: TGTGCCAGCAGTCCCCTGGGGACAGGTTGGGCTAGCACAGATACGCAGTATTTT.

DNA for the CDR3: TGCAGTGCTAGGGAGGTTAGACGGGTAGACACTGAAGCTTTCTTT. This codes for CSAREVRRVDTEAFF. The V call is TRBV20-1, the J call TRBJ1-1; no clear D. The germline CDR1 and CDR2 sequences are DFQATT and SNEGSKA (reference sequence). This CDR3 contains 15 residues. Trimming left V 3 bases short and J 3 bases short, with 17 bases between.

V gene TRBV4-2 combines with J gene TRBJ2-5; TRBD1 aligns across 7 bases. Germline-derived CDR1 and CDR2 are LGHNA and YNFKEQ. CDR3 length equals 15 residues. J gave up 3 bases and V 4 bases, and 8 bases lay outside the gene matches. CDR3 sequence (DNA): TGTGCCAGCAGCCGAGAGAGGGACAGTGAAGAGACCCAGTACTTC. Encoded protein: CASSRERDSEETQYF.

A remark on this clonotype: A junction end diverges from the germline sequence, so it may reflect a read error. J is TRBJ2-3 and V is TRBV5-1, with D perhaps TRBD1 (5 bases). This CDR3 contains 15 residues. Germline loops: CDR1 SGHRS, CDR2 YFSETQ. The CDR3 nucleotides are TGTGCCAGCACCCGGACACCCCTCTTCACAGGTACGCAGTATTTT. The encoded protein is CASTRTPLFTGTQYF.

This clonotype was seen only a few times. The chain is built from TRBV6-1 and TRBJ1-5; D uncertain. Germline V gene data show CDR1 as MNHNS and CDR2 as SASEGT. The germline V and J ends were trimmed by 6 bases and 2 bases, with 14 bases remaining between them. The CDR3 loop spans 15 amino acids. CDR3 coding DNA: TGTGCCAGCAGATTAAGGGCATCTGGCAATCAGCCCCAGCATTTT. Its protein product is CASRLRASGNQPQHF.

This clonotype was seen only a few times. The V gene is TRBV10-2, the J gene TRBJ2-7; D might be TRBD1 (6 bases). V lost 6 bases, J lost 2 bases, and 11 bases lay in between. The CDR3 has 13 residues. Germline values: CDR1 WSHSY, CDR2 SAAADI. The CDR3 coding sequence is TGCGCCAGCAGCTCAGGGGAACCCTACGAGCAGTACTTC. Translated, it gives CASSSGEPYEQYF.

CDR3 nucleotide sequence: TGCAGTGCTAGGCCGGGACTAGCCTTCCACGAGCAGTACTTC. It yields the protein CSARPGLAFHEQYF. The rearrangement uses TRBV20-1 and TRBJ2-7; 9 bases match TRBD2. This CDR3 has 14 amino acids. With 3 bases clipped from V and 5 bases from J, the junction kept 8 bases outside the gene matches. Germline V lookup: CDR1 DFQATT, CDR2 SNEGSKA (reference sequence).

In this sample, this clonotype turned up a few times. One junction end disagrees with the germline gene, perhaps due to a read error. The V call is TRBV20-1, the J call TRBJ1-4, with D hard to call. This CDR3 has 9 amino acids. Germline CDR1 is DFQATT and CDR2 is SNEGSKA (reference sequence). Written as DNA, the CDR3 is TGTAATTCGGGTGAAAAACTGTTTTTT. It is translated as CNSGEKLFF.

This clonotype was detected only a few times. The gene calls are TRBV7-2 and TRBJ2-1; D not resolved. Trimming shortened V by 2 bases and J by 1 base, and 3 bases separated the two germline ends. Germline CDR1 SGHTA, CDR2 FQGNSA. This CDR3 has 13 residues. The CDR3 region is CASSLWSYNEQFF. DNA of the CDR3: TGTGCCAGCAGCTTATGGTCCTACAATGAGCAGTTCTTC.

The chain carries TRBV12-3 or TRBV12-4 and TRBJ2-4; 9 nucleotides align to TRBD2. The assigned J gene may be wrong: the sequence end matches TRBJ2-5 better. The CDR3 is 16 amino acids. The CDR3 is CASSPLGGRAEETQYF. The CDR3 DNA follows: TGTGCCAGCAGCCCATTGGGCGGGAGGGCCGAGGAGACCCAGTACTTC.

The rearrangement joins TRBV5-1 to TRBJ2-7, with 11 bases fitting TRBD2. Germline V gene lookup returns CDR1 SGHRS and CDR2 YFSETQ. Trimming took 4 bases from V and 6 from J; bases not matched to a gene: 6. The CDR3 extends over 14 amino acids. CDR3 residues: CASSPPGTSGEQYF. The CDR3 DNA is TGCGCCAGCAGCCCCCCCGGGACTAGCGGCGAGCAGTACTTC.

There are a few counts of this clonotype. The rearrangement links TRBV5-1 to TRBJ2-7; D is unclear. The CDR3 sequence is 14 residues long. Per the germline V gene, CDR1 is SGHRS and CDR2 is YFSETQ. Trimming left V 4 bases short and J 6 bases short, with 17 bases between. The CDR3 DNA follows: TGCGCCAGCAGCCCGCCGGGTCGAGTGCTCGAGCAGTACTTC. It encodes CASSPPGRVLEQYF.

This clonotype has a count of ten or more. The rearrangement links TRBV20-1 to TRBJ2-7; D call uncertain. The CDR3 contains 13 residues. V was cut by 5 bases and J by 7 bases, with 18 bases left in between. CDR1 is DFQATT and CDR2 is SNEGSKA in the germline V gene (reference sequence). CDR3 region: CSALDPSLREQYF. CDR3 DNA sequence: TGCAGTGCTTTGGACCCCTCGCTGAGGGAGCAGTACTTC.

This clonotype came up once. The gene calls are TRBV12-3 or TRBV12-4 and TRBJ2-1, with D perhaps matching TRBD2 (6 bases). The CDR3 spans 15 residues. V lost 4 bases and J lost 6, with 16 bases in between. CDR3 in DNA: TGTGCCAGCAGTTGGGGGGATATCAGCGGCAATGAGCAGTTCTTC. This sequence encodes CASSWGDISGNEQFF.

A note on this clonotype: One end of the junction does not line up with germline, which may come from a read error. The chain is built from TRBV29-1 and TRBJ2-1; possibly TRBD1 for D (5 bases). Germline lookup yields CDR1 SQVTM and CDR2 ANQGSEA. The CDR3 has 13 amino acids. The CDR3 here is CSVEEGVVNEQFF. CDR3 DNA sequence: TGCAGCGTCGAAGAAGGGGTGGTCAATGAGCAGTTCTTC.

This clonotype was seen just once. The rearrangement joins TRBV11-2 to TRBJ2-4; no clear D gene. CDR1 is SGHAT, CDR2 FQNNGV, per germline. The V and J ends lost 5 bases and 3 bases respectively, with 14 bases between them. This CDR3 is built from 15 residues. CDR3 residues: CASSPSRTDKNIQYF. The CDR3, as DNA: TGTGCCAGCAGCCCCTCCAGGACCGACAAAAACATTCAGTACTTC.

This clonotype was observed a handful of times. The chain couples TRBV20-1 to TRBJ2-5; maybe TRBD1 (6 bases). The CDR3 is 13 residues long. In germline, CDR1 is DFQATT, CDR2 SNEGSKA (reference sequence). The ends were cut back, 5 bases at V and 5 bases at J, with 15 bases in the middle. The CDR3 DNA reads as TGCAGTGCTCCCACAGGGTATGGGGAGACCCAGTACTTC. Translated, it gives CSAPTGYGETQYF.

This sequence joins TRBV7-2 and TRBJ1-2; the D gene is possibly TRBD1 (5 bases). Germline V lookup: CDR1 SGHTA, CDR2 FQGNSA. The CDR3 spans 14 residues. Trimming took 5 bases from V and 7 from J, leaving 17 bases between them. CDR3: CASSPLGQGPGYTF. The CDR3 region has the DNA TGTGCCAGCAGCCCCCTAGGGCAGGGTCCTGGCTACACCTTC. Full variable domain (rest looked up from reference TRBV7-2 and TRBJ1-2): GAGVSQSPSNKVTEKGKDVELRCDPISGHTALYWYRQSLGQGLEFLIYFQGNSAPDKSGLPSDRFSAERTGGSVSTLTIQRTQQEDSAVYLCASSPLGQGPGYTFGSGTRLTVV.

This chain uses TRBV7-3 with TRBJ2-1; D uncertain. Germline V lookup: CDR1 SGHTA, CDR2 FQGTGA. V lost 3 bases to trimming and J lost 0 bases, with 12 bases between them. This CDR3 comprises 16 residues. The CDR3 DNA sequence: TGTGCCAGCAGCTTGTTGGGCTACAGCTCCTACAATGAGCAGTTCTTC. Translating it yields CASSLLGYSSYNEQFF.

The V and J genes are TRBV6-5 and TRBJ2-3, with TRBD2 matching over 7 bases. This CDR3 region has 15 residues. Germline V gene lookup returns CDR1 MNHEY and CDR2 SVGAGI. V dropped 5 bases and J dropped 1; count of bases not matched to a gene: 6. The CDR3 nucleotides are TGTGCCAGCAGTACTCCAACTAGCGGCACAGATACGCAGTATTTT. It specifies CASSTPTSGTDTQYF.

The chain joins TRBV20-1 to TRBJ2-5; tentatively, D is TRBD2 (6 bases). This CDR3 has 15 residues. Trimming shortened V by 6 bases and J by 0 bases, and 17 bases separated the two germline ends. Germline CDR1 and CDR2: DFQATT and SNEGSKA (reference sequence). The CDR3 sequence is CSALKGLTYQETQYF. As DNA, the CDR3 is TGCAGTGCCCTAAAGGGACTCACATACCAAGAGACCCAGTACTTC.

The chain links TRBV7-8 to TRBJ2-1; possibly TRBD1 for D (5 bases). The CDR3 spans 16 residues. From germline, CDR1 is SGHVS and CDR2 FQNEAQ. Trimming pared 5 bases from V and 4 bases from J, leaving 18 bases between. The CDR3 loop reads CASSLGPRVVYNEQFF. CDR3 DNA sequence: TGTGCCAGCAGCCTGGGGCCAAGGGTGGTTTACAATGAGCAGTTCTTC.

The chain carries TRBV6-1 and TRBJ2-7, with 9 bases aligning to TRBD2. The V gene's germline CDR1 is MNHNS and CDR2 SASEGT. The ends lost 5 bases at V and 3 bases at J; junction bases unmatched: 8. The CDR3 loop spans 15 amino acids. CDR3 region: CASSQLAGGDYEQYF. The CDR3 DNA reads TGTGCCAGCAGTCAACTAGCGGGTGGGGACTACGAGCAGTACTTC.